The present entry profiles one TCR beta chain with its context. Its antigen is undetermined. CD8 cells classed as naive were CD45RO-negative and positively selected for CCR7, excluding terminally differentiated effector memory CD45RA+ cells. This entry belongs to a study of shared clonotypes between healthy human individuals. Overall study findings and caveats: Blood alone was sampled, and tissue repertoires likely differ.

Measured with immunoSEQ multiplex PCR; TCRdb has only the in-frame clones, and not every one. The sample lists 2 million or so clones, about 95% seen once, with 1.1% in the top ten. This CDR3 contains 13 residues. The V end lost 0 bases, the J end lost 8 bases, and 8 bases lay between the germline ends. Germline CDR1 MNHEY, CDR2 SVGAGI. The sequence was collected from a man aged 18 to 29 in good health. Sequencing used naive CD8+ T cells sorted from blood. This rearrangement joins TRBV6-5 to TRBJ1-3; D not certain. CDR3 nucleotide sequence: TGTGCCAGCAGTTACTCTTACCGAGACACCATATATTTT. Translated, it gives CASSYSYRDTIYF.